This entry describes one TCR beta chain. This sample was taken from a study of T cells expressing NK-cell markers. TCRdb reprocessed the 5' RACE reads, with one entry per CDR3 protein and no DNA. In all, the sample yields a few hundred thousand distinct CDR3 sequences. The CDR3 is made up of 15 amino acids. The germline V gene encodes CDR1 SGHRS and CDR2 YFSETQ. This sequence joins TRBV5-1 and TRBJ2-2; TCRdb indicates TRBD1, and absent DNA this call remains unverified. The TCR sequence derives from a man aged 18-70 years in good health. Sequencing was performed on blood T cells: a sorted CD56 or NKG2C T cell subset, CD4+ or CD8+ T cells, or bulk PBMC T cells (not recorded which). CDR3 sequence reads: CASSFPGDGTGELFF.